These T cell receptor beta chains were read from a single sample in a study of cytomegalovirus exposure and HLA in healthy donors. Clones were sequenced by immunoSEQ multiplex PCR, and TCRdb holds only the in-frame ones, with some missing. The sample contains more than 85,000 clones, about 83% of which appear only once. Sample: PBMCs. Receptors were obtained from a man between 18 and 35 years old in good health and CMV-seronegative. The CDR3 runs from the conserved cysteine through the conserved F or W. The D gene is left open where the match is weak. Where a row states a size, it is once, few, many or the class of an expanded clone; other rows omit it.

D | size | length | J | V | DNA | CDR3
NA | once | 14 | TRBJ2-5 | TRBV27 | TGTGCCAGCAGTTTCCAGGGGACCCAAGAGACCCAGTACTTC | CASSFQGTQETQYF
TRBD1 | NA | 15 | TRBJ1-1 | TRBV6-1 | TGTGCCAGCAGAAAAAGGCAGGGGGCAGAAACTGAAGCTTTCTTT | CASRKRQGAETEAFF
NA | NA | 15 | TRBJ1-5 | TRBV7-2 | TGTGCCAGCAGCCTGATCGCCAGCGTCGGTCAGCCCCAGCATTTT | CASSLIASVGQPQHF
NA | NA | 17 | TRBJ1-2 | TRBV4-3 | TGCGCCAGCTCTAATTGGGGGGGCAGATCTATCAACTATGGCTACACCTTC | CASSNWGGRSINYGYTF
TRBD1 | NA | 15 | TRBJ1-2 | TRBV19 | TGTGCCAGTAGTCTTCAAAGGGACAGGGATTATGGCTACACCTTC | CASSLQRDRDYGYTF
TRBD2 | NA | 12 | TRBJ2-7 | TRBV28 | TGTGCCAGCCGGGGGGGCTCCTACGAGCAGTACTTC | CASRGGSYEQYF
TRBD2 | once | 12 | TRBJ2-2 | TRBV9 | TGTGCCAGCAGCCGGGGGGAGGGGGAGCTGTTTTTT | CASSRGEGELFF
NA | few | 13 | TRBJ1-4 | TRBV28 | TGTGCCAGCAGTTTGGACAGTGGAGAAAAACTGTTTTTT | CASSLDSGEKLFF
TRBD1 | NA | 15 | TRBJ2-1 | TRBV5-1 | TGCGCCAGCAGCTTGGCGGACAGGGGTGTCGATGAGCAGTTCTTC | CASSLADRGVDEQFF
NA | NA | 15 | TRBJ2-1 | TRBV11-2 | TGTGCCAGCAGCCCCCCTGGAGGGATCTACAATGAGCAGTTCTTC | CASSPPGGIYNEQFF
NA | NA | 16 | TRBJ2-3 | TRBV5-4 | TGTGCCAGCAGCCCGGCCCGAGTGGGCACCACAGATACGCAGTATTTT | CASSPARVGTTDTQYF
NA | NA | 14 | TRBJ2-3 | TRBV19 | TGTGCCAGTACTCTCGGAGGGGGCGCAGATACGCAGTATTTT | CASTLGGGADTQYF
TRBD2 | NA | 16 | TRBJ2-2 | TRBV7-9 | TGTGCCAGCAGCCAACTAGCGGGGTGGGGCCCCGGGGAGCTGTTTTTT | CASSQLAGWGPGELFF
NA | few | 13 | TRBJ2-5 | TRBV7-2 | TGTGCCAGCAGCCTCTATGAAAAAGAGACCCAGTACTTC | CASSLYEKETQYF
NA | NA | 16 | TRBJ2-1 | TRBV13 | TGTGCCAGCAGCTCTCCCAGCGGGTCCACCTACAATGAGCAGTTCTTC | CASSSPSGSTYNEQFF
NA | once | 14 | TRBJ1-5 | TRBV14 | TGTGCCAGCAGCCAAGGGACAGTCAATCAGCCCCAGCATTTT | CASSQGTVNQPQHF
NA | NA | 12 | TRBJ2-3 | TRBV7-3 | TGTGCCAGCAGCTCACCCGGGGGTACGCAGTATTTT | CASSSPGGTQYF
TRBD1 | NA | 14 | TRBJ1-1 | TRBV6-6 | TGTGCCAGCAGCCTCGGACAGGGGGACACTGAAGCTTTCTTT | CASSLGQGDTEAFF
NA | NA | 12 | TRBJ2-3 | TRBV7-2 | TGTGCCAGCAGCTTATCTGTAGATACGCAGTATTTT | CASSLSVDTQYF
NA | NA | 14 | TRBJ2-7 | TRBV19 | TGTGCCAGTAGTATATATACAACGACCTACGAGCAGTACTTC | CASSIYTTTYEQYF
NA | NA | 17 | TRBJ2-5 | TRBV6-9 | TGTGCCAGCGACCTTCGACGGCTCCAGGGGCGGATAGAGACCCAGTACTTC | CASDLRRLQGRIETQYF
NA | NA | 16 | TRBJ1-1 | TRBV7-9 | TGTTCCAGCAGCTTAGACGTAGGGGGGGCGAACACTGAAGCTTTCTTT | CSSSLDVGGANTEAFF
NA | few | 14 | TRBJ1-1 | TRBV7-2 | TGTGCCAGCAGCTTAGACGCAGGGAACACTGAAGCTTTCTTT | CASSLDAGNTEAFF
NA | NA | 13 | TRBJ2-1 | TRBV10-1 | TGCGCCAGCAGTGATACCGGGACTCGAGAGCAGTTCTTC | CASSDTGTREQFF
NA | NA | 15 | TRBJ2-1 | TRBV7-2 | TGTGCCAGCAGCCCCTATGGGCGGGTAAACAATGAGCAGTTCTTC | CASSPYGRVNNEQFF
NA | NA | 15 | TRBJ1-1 | TRBV5-1 | TGCGCCAGCAGCTTTCAACAGGGAGTGAACACTGAAGCTTTCTTT | CASSFQQGVNTEAFF
NA | once | 12 | TRBJ1-2 | TRBV6-1 | TGTGCCAGCAAAACTCCGACAGATGGCTACACCTTC | CASKTPTDGYTF
TRBD1 | NA | 15 | TRBJ1-6 | TRBV30 | TGTGCCTGGACCGGGGCAGGGACAGGGGGTTCACCCCTCCACTTT | CAWTGAGTGGSPLHF
NA | NA | 17 | TRBJ2-7 | TRBV18 | TGTGCCAGCTCACCACGTCGTGGGGAGGTAGGATTCGGCGAGCAGTACTTC | CASSPRRGEVGFGEQYF
TRBD2 | NA | 14 | TRBJ2-1 | TRBV7-6 | TGTGCCAGCAGCTTTAGCGGGAGGGCAGATGAGCAGTTCTTC | CASSFSGRADEQFF
NA | NA | 14 | TRBJ2-5 | TRBV4-2 | TGTGCCAGCAGCCAAGGGGGCGCCAAAGAGACCCAGTACTTC | CASSQGGAKETQYF
NA | NA | 14 | TRBJ2-5 | TRBV25-1 | TGTGCCAGCAGTGAGCAGGGTGGACCAGAGACCCAGTACTTC | CASSEQGGPETQYF
TRBD1 | NA | 16 | TRBJ2-5 | TRBV10-1 | TGCGCCAGCAGTGAGTCACAGGGGGTCGCGCAAGAGACCCAGTACTTC | CASSESQGVAQETQYF
NA | NA | 15 | TRBJ2-1 | TRBV7-3 | TGTGCCAGCAGCCAAGGGACTTTTACCCACAATGAGCAGTTCTTC | CASSQGTFTHNEQFF
NA | NA | 17 | TRBJ1-5 | TRBV5-5 | TGTGCCAGCAGCCCTACGGGGGAGGGCTATAGCAATCAGCCCCAGCATTTT | CASSPTGEGYSNQPQHF
NA | NA | 13 | TRBJ1-1 | TRBV6-1 | TGTGCCAGCAGTTCGCAGGTGAACACTGAAGCTTTCTTT | CASSSQVNTEAFF
NA | NA | 13 | TRBJ1-5 | TRBV18 | TGTGCCAGCTCACGGGCGAGCAATCAGCCCCAGCATTTT | CASSRASNQPQHF
TRBD2 | NA | 15 | TRBJ2-5 | TRBV7-3 | TGTGCCAGCAGTTATTCTAGCGGTTTTGAAGAGACCCAGTACTTC | CASSYSSGFEETQYF
TRBD2 | NA | 16 | TRBJ2-1 | TRBV27 | TGTGCCAGCAGCGCATGGGGCGGGGGTTCCTACAATGAGCAGTTCTTC | CASSAWGGGSYNEQFF
NA | NA | 15 | TRBJ1-1 | TRBV7-3 | TGTGCCAGCAGCTTAGATGGGGGCAGCGACACTGAAGCTTTCTTT | CASSLDGGSDTEAFF
TRBD1 | NA | 14 | TRBJ1-2 | TRBV19 | TGTGCCAGTAGTATCGCCCCGGGACAGCATGGCTACACCTTC | CASSIAPGQHGYTF
NA | NA | 13 | TRBJ2-5 | TRBV5-1 | TGCGCCAGCAGCCTCGGGATTAAAGAGACCCAGTACTTC | CASSLGIKETQYF
NA | NA | 12 | TRBJ2-7 | TRBV28 | TGTGCCAGCAGAACAGGGATGTACGAGCAGTACTTC | CASRTGMYEQYF
TRBD1 | NA | 15 | TRBJ2-1 | TRBV28 | TGTGCCAGCAGTCCCGGACAGGGGAACGGGAATGAGCAGTTCTTC | CASSPGQGNGNEQFF